The clone carrying this T cell receptor beta chain occurred a few times. What it binds is not known. Assay used: immunoSEQ multiplex PCR; TCRdb lists only in-frame clones, some missing. This repertoire shows thousands of clones, around 70% found once; its top ten account for about 40%. Germline CDR1 and CDR2: LNHDA and SQIVND (reference sequence). J was trimmed by 9 bases and V by 4 bases; bases with no gene match: 11. This CDR3 has 15 amino acids. This sample was taken from a study of OX40 agonist ivuxolimab in advanced cancers. Overall study: With a range of roughly 20 to 80, age averaged about 58 years, and roughly 80% were male. The study's findings and limits: Relative to CD4+ cells, CD8+ T cells on average had more expanded clones.

Sequencing used CD4+ or CD8+ T cells sorted from blood, obtained in a trial of the OX40 agonist ivuxolimab. The sequence was collected from an adult with an advanced solid tumor such as melanoma, head and neck, liver or kidney cancer. This rearrangement joins TRBV19 to TRBJ1-5, with TRBD1 matching 8 bases. The CDR3 region is CASSTGRDRMRPQHF. The CDR3, as DNA: TGTGCCAGTAGTACGGGCCGGGACAGGATGCGGCCCCAGCATTTT.